The source of this TCR beta chain is a study of cytomegalovirus exposure and HLA in healthy donors listed by TCRdb under 2017. Regarding the research as a whole: An earlier analysis of 587 of the donors reported roughly 300 Gb of sequence data and 95 million to 140 million unique TCR beta sequences obtained from about 180 million T cells. Typing coverage differed by locus: A, B, C, DRB1 and DQB1 were typed in about 620-630 donors, DQA1 in 500 to 550, DPA1 in approximately 610, and DPB1 in roughly 450. Every repertoire in the discovery cohort had been generated on one and the same sequencing platform. The study was designed to test whether signatures of past pathogen exposure could be identified by cataloging public T cell receptors. Of the 300 to 450 genotyped donors, more than 75% were placed in the genetic ancestry cluster associated with self-reported Caucasian donors. The T cell repertoires of 666 subjects were profiled by immunosequencing and related to cytomegalovirus serostatus. Along with the approximately 700-subject first cohort, a separate validation cohort of over 90 different subjects was used. In the later analysis, no new phenotypic data were used to find candidate immune exposures; instead, reliance was placed on TCR beta sequences and their occurrence across donors. On average, 235,054 unique TCR beta nucleotide sequences were sequenced per donor among about 400 genotyped donors of the cohort, with roughly 18% of those sequences being non-productive. About 5 DR-DQ haplotypes were handled as single units for association and clustering, since linkage in the cohort was strong. An early release covering roughly 580 HLA-typed donors comprised about 300 gigabases of sequencing data and around 80 million unique TCR sequences. To decide whether each TCR beta V gene segment behaved as functional or pseudogenic, an earlier analysis of some 600 of the donors relied on high-throughput TCR beta sequencing. Both class I and class II loci were covered by HLA typing, at four-digit resolution. Alongside the repertoire data, information on donor age, sex, ethnicity and CMV serostatus was compiled. To predict cytomegalovirus infection status, the study combined high-throughput TCR immunosequencing, statistical association of individual TCRs with disease status, and machine learning. A later analysis re-analyzed previously published TCR beta repertoires from 666 donors and added high-resolution HLA genotyping to study TCR occurrence patterns. A later genetic analysis used genome-wide SNP genotypes for about 60% of the roughly 700 donors, treating that subset as a discovery cohort. The paper as a whole reports these results and caveats: Roughly uniform sequencing depth across donors was assumed in presence/absence analyses, although this assumption may not hold. Across donors, most TCR sequences were observed very rarely, whereas some public TCRs were present in many individuals. According to the authors, the approach could potentially be generalized to other disease states and immunological phenotypes. At a false discovery rate of 0.05, a later analysis linked some 18,000 TCR beta sequences to specific HLA alleles. Compared with the roughly 670-donor mean, donors in an Asian-associated ancestry cluster had fewer N-insertions in productive TCRs, according to a later genetic analysis. In both the original and validation cohorts, the classifier was reported to diagnose cytomegalovirus status with high specificity and sensitivity. For the cohort, immune exposure information was limited to CMV serostatus. Linkage disequilibrium might explain the correlated functional status among segregating V segments, but an unknown experimental factor could not be ruled out. A later genetic analysis associated a missense DCLRE1C variant with V-gene and J-gene trimming of TCR beta chains, and an independent cohort replicated the association. Because counts were too low, some 17 rarely observed V segments, including chromosome 9 orphons, were excluded from the earlier analysis of fewer than 650 of the donors. In a later analysis, the rate of TCR association differed among HLA loci, with DRB1 alleles having the most associated TCRs and HLA-C alleles having the fewest. In an earlier analysis of approximately 600 of the donors, most TCR beta V segments were observed in productive rearrangements about 87% or about 30% of the time, broadly matching IMGT annotations. A cluster of highly shared sequence variants was judged likely to represent a technical artifact of the sequencing pipeline. In a later analysis, HLA-associated TCR beta chains showed more clonal expansion and lower generation probabilities than non-associated chains that were equally common. HLA typing was unavailable for some donors at each locus, so association tests used only the typed subset. A further reported finding was that TCR beta sequences accurately predicted the HLA-A and HLA-B alleles for most subjects in the first cohort. The cohort was sequenced for TCR beta chains only, and without alpha or paired-chain data the features that could be detected were limited. When HLA alleles, especially DR and DQ, strongly co-occurred, TCR associations were difficult to assign to individual alleles. Three of the identified cytomegalovirus-associated TCR beta chains were confirmed in vitro to be specific for cytomegalovirus antigens. In a later analysis, several top co-occurrence clusters were reported to appear linked to parvovirus B19, influenza, CMV and Epstein-Barr virus. A total of 150 to 200 TCR beta chains were listed by the study as associated with cytomegalovirus. A later analysis found that most CMV-associated TCR beta chains appeared HLA-restricted, with HLA associations seemingly driven largely by CMV exposure.

Libraries were prepared through the immunoSEQ multiplex PCR assay. A mixture of 60 forward primers for TCR Vbeta segments and 13 reverse primers for TCR Jbeta segments was used in the multiplex PCR. Amplification of the CDR3 region of rearranged TCR beta genes was performed with a multiplex PCR assay on genomic DNA. Amplified TCR beta libraries were sequenced as 87-base-pair reads on the Illumina HiSeq System. From the authors' description of their analysis: In a later analysis, roughly 80 million unique TCR beta chains were counted across the 500 to 850 repertoires, and around 11 million of these chains were shared by at least two donors. To remove PCR and sequencing errors, raw reads were error-corrected and collapsed into unique sequences using a nearest-neighbor algorithm that merged closely related sequences. To assign V, D and J gene segments, CDR3 sequences were aligned to IMGT reference sequences. Each retained sequence needed at least a six-nucleotide match to both a V gene segment and a J gene segment. Rearrangements were classified as productive when the CDR3 lacked stop codons and remained in frame with V and J, and all other rearrangements were classified as non-productive. CDR3 was defined according to IMGT convention as the region running from the second conserved V-encoded cysteine to the conserved J-encoded phenylalanine. The earlier analysis of around 640 of the donors excluded sequences that lacked an unambiguous match to a single V gene segment. In an earlier analysis of a few hundred of the donors, a V segment was called functional when productive rearrangements were above 56.7%, and segregating when the standard deviation between donors exceeded 5%. A statistical classification framework was built for diagnosing cytomegalovirus status from the catalog of TCR beta chain sequences. In a later analysis, V and J genes were assigned by comparing TCR nucleotide sequences against IMGT/GENE-DB human TR gene sequences. A later analysis assigned CDR3 sequences and most-parsimonious VDJ recombination scenarios with the TCRdist pipeline. In a later analysis, each TCR beta chain was defined by its CDR3 amino acid sequence together with its V-gene family, and reads without a unique V-gene family were excluded. In a later analysis, 550 to 650 highly shared, low-generation-probability nucleotide sequences were removed to address suspected cross-contamination and a sequencing artifact. A later analysis calculated a clonal expansion index for each public chain from normalized within-repertoire ranks of inferred template counts. In a later analysis, generation probabilities were computed using a VDJ recombination model fitted to out-of-frame rearrangements, and the results were checked against IGoR. Hypergeometric tests were used in a later analysis to score TCR-TCR, TCR-HLA and TCR-CMV co-occurrence, with a repertoire-size bias correction applied to the TCR pairs. False discovery rates were estimated in a later analysis by permuting HLA or CMV assignments 20 times. In a later analysis, co-occurring TCRs were grouped using DBSCAN, and TCRdist sequence similarity was added for clustering within HLA-allele-positive subsets. For co-occurrence clustering, repertoires with fewer than 30,000 or more than 120,000 public chains were excluded, along with roughly 5 repertoires with anomalous nucleotide sharing. Entries here come from immuneACCESS through TCRdb and include only in-frame sequences with V and J called. Some clones fail to appear in such tables; in the studies checked, an unresolved V gene covers under half of the shortfall, and the cause of the remainder is unknown. That table supplies the V and J calls and clone size; D and trimming were determined from the DNA. This sample comprises about 150,000 clones, over 60% of them detected only once. The ten largest clones capture 1.5% to 2% of the sample.

The cohort consisted of 650 to 850 healthy bone marrow donors. Cohort members were all nominally healthy when sampled, although unrecorded immune exposures were likely present. The donor was CMV seronegative and belonged to the group of 320 or so seronegative cohort members. A peripheral blood sample was collected from each donor, and TCR beta sequencing was performed on peripheral blood mononuclear cells. The Qiagen DNeasy Blood Extraction Kit was used to extract genomic DNA from the blood cell samples. Details on this clone: Its target antigen remains unknown. Base quality data are lacking; no much larger clone is found one base away.

Sequenced: PBMCs. The TCR sequence derives from a woman in her 30s in good health and CMV-seronegative.

CDR3 loop: CASSDQGLGQPQHF. The nucleotide sequence reads as follows: TGTGCCAGTAGTGACCAGGGACTGGGTCAGCCCCAGCATTTT. The V and J genes are TRBV19 and TRBJ1-5; 5 matching bases give a weak D call of TRBD1. The CDR3, cysteine through phenylalanine, is 14 amino acids long. Just CDR3 DNA is preserved here, 42 bases in frame from base 1. The germline V gene (reference sequence) provides CDR1 LNHDA and CDR2 SQIVND. V is shortened by 5 bases, J by 6 bases, and the region joining them spans 14 bases. Full variable domain (CDR3 extended with the reference TRBV19 and TRBJ1-5 proteins): DGGITQSPKYLFRKEGQNVTLSCEQNLNHDAMYWYRQDPGQGLRLIYYSQIVNDFQKGDIAEGYSVSREKKESFPLTVTSAQKNPTAFYLCASSDQGLGQPQHFGDGTRLSIL.